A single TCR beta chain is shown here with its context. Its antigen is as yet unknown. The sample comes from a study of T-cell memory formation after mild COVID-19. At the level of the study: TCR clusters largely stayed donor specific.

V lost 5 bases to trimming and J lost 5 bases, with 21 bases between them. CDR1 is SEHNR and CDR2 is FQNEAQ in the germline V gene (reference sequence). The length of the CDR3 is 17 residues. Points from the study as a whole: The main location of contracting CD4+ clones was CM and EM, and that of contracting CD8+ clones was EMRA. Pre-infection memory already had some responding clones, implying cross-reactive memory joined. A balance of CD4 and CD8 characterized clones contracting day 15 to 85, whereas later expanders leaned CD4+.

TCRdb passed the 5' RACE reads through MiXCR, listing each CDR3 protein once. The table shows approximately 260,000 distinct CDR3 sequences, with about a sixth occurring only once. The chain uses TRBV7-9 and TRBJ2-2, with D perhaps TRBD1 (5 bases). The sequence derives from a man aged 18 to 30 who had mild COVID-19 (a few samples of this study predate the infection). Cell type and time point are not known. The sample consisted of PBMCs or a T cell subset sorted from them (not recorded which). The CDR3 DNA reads TGTGCCAGCAGCCCGAGGCTCCGGCAGGGTGGGACCGGGGAGCTGTTTTTT. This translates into CASSPRLRQGGTGELFF.